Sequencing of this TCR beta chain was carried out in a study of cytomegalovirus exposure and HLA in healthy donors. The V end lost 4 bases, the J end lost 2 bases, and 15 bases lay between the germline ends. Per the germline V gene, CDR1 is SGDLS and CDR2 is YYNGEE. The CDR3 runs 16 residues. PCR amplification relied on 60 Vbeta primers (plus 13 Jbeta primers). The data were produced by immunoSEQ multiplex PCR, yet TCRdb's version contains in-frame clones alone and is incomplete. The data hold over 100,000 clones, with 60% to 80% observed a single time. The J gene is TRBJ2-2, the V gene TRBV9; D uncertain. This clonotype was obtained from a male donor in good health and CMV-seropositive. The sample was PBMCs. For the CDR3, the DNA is TGTGCCAGCAGCCCTCCTGGGCACAGTAACACCGGGGAGCTGTTTTTT. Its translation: CASSPPGHSNTGELFF.